This T cell receptor beta chain was retrieved from a study of blood T cell repertoires in COVID-19. Study in general: PBMCs, B-cell-depleted T cells, or T cells provided the cDNA or gDNA that made up the material.

Germline-derived CDR1 and CDR2 are LNHDA and SQIVND (reference sequence). The length of the CDR3 is 13 residues. Trimming cost V 5 bases and J 6 bases, with 13 bases left between them. Clones were sequenced by immunoSEQ multiplex PCR, and TCRdb holds only the in-frame ones, with some missing. The sample includes 78,000 or so clones, approximately 80% of them seen just once. Sequencing used peripheral blood. V gene TRBV19 combines with J gene TRBJ1-1, with D perhaps TRBD1 (5 bases). This TCR was sampled from an older woman with acute or convalescent COVID-19. The CDR3, as DNA: TGTGCCAGTAGTTCCCGACAGACGCCTGAAGCTTTCTTT. Amino acids: CASSSRQTPEAFF.